This paragraph covers one T cell receptor beta chain sequence. Its target is unknown. The data were taken from a study of cytomegalovirus exposure and HLA in healthy donors. Study details: Earlier work reported 100 million to 130 million unique TCR beta sequences from about 179 million T cells. Findings and caveats of the study: In a later analysis, an Asian-associated ancestry cluster reportedly showed fewer N-insertions than the approximately 610-donor mean. Later analysis revealed greater clonal expansion in HLA-associated TCR beta chains than in equally common others. Later work associated roughly 15,000 TCR beta sequences with HLA alleles at 0.05 false discovery rate.

The CDR3 totals 14 residues. 60 Vbeta and 13 Jbeta primers were used in PCR. TCRdb keeps only in-frame clones here, not all; method: immunoSEQ multiplex PCR. The table has more than 95,000 clones, around three quarters seen once. The genes are TRBV21-1 and TRBJ2-5; the table's D gene call, TRBD1, was not cross checked with the DNA. TRBV21-1 is listed as a pseudogene. This clonotype was sampled from a man between 25 and 39 years old in good health and CMV-seropositive. The specimen was PBMCs. In nucleotides, the CDR3 is TGTGCCAGCAGTCTACAGGTCTCTCGAGAGACCCAGTACTTC. The encoded protein is CASSLQVSRETQYF.